This T cell receptor (beta chain) was captured by sequencing in a study of PD-1 blockade in classical Hodgkin lymphoma. General study points: Newly diagnosed patients and complete responders had comparable diversity at baseline. The CD4+ diversity rise by C4D1 was clearest in complete responders.

Sequencing was performed with immunoSEQ multiplex PCR; in TCRdb, only in-frame clones are kept and a portion is missing. The sample yields approximately 70,000 clones, 90% to 95% seen once. Turning to this clone: Its specificity is not known.

V was clipped by 4 bases and J by 0 bases, with 12 bases between them. Germline loops: CDR1 MNHEY, CDR2 SMNVEV (reference sequence). The CDR3 consists of 16 residues. Each and every patient relapsed after autologous stem cell transplantation, and patients got differing brentuximab vedotin exposure. Patients' outcomes at their best amounted to complete response, partial response or progressive disease. The V and J genes are TRBV27 and TRBJ1-4; the D gene is possibly TRBD1 (5 bases). The sequencing here drew on peripheral blood mononuclear cells (PBMCs), taken at baseline. The sequence was collected from a human donor with classical Hodgkin lymphoma. CDR3 sequence (DNA): TGTGCCAGCAGTTATGGGGGGACCCCAACTAATGAAAAACTGTTTTTT. Translation: CASSYGGTPTNEKLFF.